This TCR beta chain was captured in a study of cytotoxic CD8 clonotypes in ibrutinib-treated CLL (TCRdb year 2021). Looking at the study overall: The cohort was composed of some ten relapsed/refractory and around 14 treatment-naive patients; IGHV unmutated status was identified in under 18 patients. Partial responses were observed in about 25 patients and complete responses in 2; after a median follow-up of around 68 months, remission was maintained in approximately 15 patients and progression was observed in around twelve. Response samples were obtained after a median of around eleven months of treatment, with a range of about 6 to 40 months. An average of 255,043 productive templates and 94,082 productive rearrangements was obtained per sample. Longitudinal samples were obtainable from about 30% of the roughly 86 participants in the trial. Cryopreserved peripheral blood mononuclear cells were obtained prior to treatment, at the time of response, and at either disease progression or sustained remission. Every remission and progressive disease sample was obtained while ibrutinib was still being received by the patients. Points the paper makes about the study in general: At ibrutinib response clonality went up, during sustained remission it held steady, and at progression it dropped back toward baseline. Public clonotypes were found to be uncommon and were observed to contract or remain stable during treatment; the increase in clonality was shown to reflect expansion of private clonotypes at ibrutinib response. Lymph node repertoires were not examined, and the timing of sampling was not matched between patients in sustained remission and those whose disease progressed. Baseline clonality exceeded that of age-matched healthy donors and correlated strongly with circulating CD8+ T-cell counts.

Deletion took 6 bases off V and 4 bases off J, with a span of 16 bases between the germline ends. The germline V gene provides CDR1 SGHRS and CDR2 YFSETQ. The CDR3 measures 14 amino acids from cysteine to phenylalanine. Only the CDR3 region is kept as DNA, spanning 42 bases read in frame from base 1. The goal of deep resolution MiSeq sequencing was a depth between 1 in 1 million and 1 in 200,000 T cells, and coverage averaged 10x per clonotype. The immunoSEQ hsTCRB Kit was used to generate TCR beta libraries. Under the source paper's analysis protocol: Data were analyzed with ImmunoSEQ Data Assistant and ImmunoSEQ Analyzer, with V, D and J genes assigned per IMGT definitions. Clonality, with values ranging from 0 to 1, was calculated as one minus the normalized Shannon entropy of productive rearrangement frequencies. Public clonotype analysis was restricted to overrepresented clonotypes comprising at least 0.05% of each patient's repertoire. Repertoires from some twelve age-matched healthy donors in immuneACCESS were used as clonality controls. TCRdb mirrors the immuneACCESS table, restricted to in-frame sequences. Some clones are absent from its copies; in checked studies, under half trace to an unresolved V gene, and the reason for the others is unknown. V, J and clone size reflect that table, while D and trimming were determined from the DNA. This sample comprises roughly 300,000 clones, approximately 79% of them detected only once. The ten largest clonotypes hold around 5.1% of the sample.

In regard to this clone: Its antigen is still unknown. It has no much larger one-base neighbor in the sample; base qualities were not kept.

The time point label of this sample denotes: progressive disease on ibrutinib. For TCR beta library preparation, 1.5 to 2 micrograms of genomic DNA were extracted from the cryopreserved PBMCs. High-throughput TCR beta sequencing was performed on longitudinal blood samples from CLL patients receiving ibrutinib monotherapy. Patients were enrolled in a phase 2 open-label single-center ibrutinib monotherapy trial. This TCR was recovered from a human donor with chronic lymphocytic leukemia. This receptor chain uses TRBV5-1 and TRBJ1-1; the best D guess is TRBD1, with 6 bases matching. The sequenced sample was PBMCs, obtained at disease progression, from a patient treated with ibrutinib. CDR3 loop: CASMKQGSGTEAFF. The DNA is TGCGCCAGCATGAAACAGGGTAGCGGCACTGAAGCTTTCTTT.